These T cell receptor beta chains were read from a single sample in a study of blood T cell repertoires in COVID-19. TCRdb's copy holds only in-frame clones and misses some; the assay was immunoSEQ multiplex PCR. In the table there are roughly 120,000 clones, about 72% of which are singletons. The sequenced sample was peripheral blood. These receptors came from a woman between 55 and 75 years old with acute or convalescent COVID-19. CDR3s include the opening cysteine and the closing phenylalanine or tryptophan. D genes are given only for firm matches. Rows give clone size only sometimes, using once, few, many, or a class for an expanded clone.

d_call clone_size cdr3_length j_call v_call cdr3_nt cdr3_aa
- once 15 TRBJ2-1 TRBV6-6 TGTGCCAGCAGTTACCCCAGGGGAATAAGCAATGAGCAGTTCTTC CASSYPRGISNEQFF
- - 14 TRBJ2-5 TRBV5-1 TGCGCCAGCATGGGAATCGGGGGGCGAGAGACCCAGTACTTC CASMGIGGRETQYF
TRBD1 - 18 TRBJ1-6 TRBV4-2 TGTGCCAGCAGCCAAGTGCGGACAGGGGACCCAAGGGATTCACCCCTCCACTTT CASSQVRTGDPRDSPLHF
- - 14 TRBJ2-1 TRBV6-5 TGTGCCAGCAGTAAGAGCCTAGACAGGAATGAGCAGTTCTTC CASSKSLDRNEQFF
- once 14 TRBJ1-4 TRBV7-8 TGTGCCAGCAGCTCGGGGGGCGGGGGAGTCAAACTGTTTTTT CASSSGGGGVKLFF
- once 12 TRBJ1-2 TRBV6-5 TGTGCCAGCACCCTGGACTTCTATGGCTACACCTTC CASTLDFYGYTF
- few 14 TRBJ1-6 TRBV6-1 TGTGCCAGCAGTGAAAGACAGCGTAATTCACCCCTCCACTTT CASSERQRNSPLHF
TRBD1 - 14 TRBJ1-2 TRBV18 TGTGCCAGCTCACTTGAACAGGGGGCACATGGCTACACCTTC CASSLEQGAHGYTF
- - 15 TRBJ2-3 TRBV19 TGTGCCAGTAAAGTGGGACAGTTTACCCGGGGGACGCAGTATTTT CASKVGQFTRGTQYF
- - 14 TRBJ2-1 TRBV5-4 TGTGCCGTCCATAGGGGCGGGGACTACAATGAGCAGTTCTTC CAVHRGGDYNEQFF
TRBD1 - 15 TRBJ1-3 TRBV6-5 TGTGCCAGCAGAAGGGACAGGGCTTTGGGAAACACCATATATTTT CASRRDRALGNTIYF
- - 15 TRBJ2-1 TRBV7-8 TGTGCCAGCAGCCCACAGGGTCCCTTCTACAATGAGCAGTTCTTC CASSPQGPFYNEQFF
TRBD2 few 15 TRBJ2-3 TRBV6-2/TRBV6-3 TGTGCCAGCAGTCACGGACTAGCGGGGGATAATACGCAGTATTTT CASSHGLAGDNTQYF
- - 11 TRBJ1-1 TRBV7-6 TGTGCCAGCAGCCCTTCTCAGGGGGCTTTCTTT CASSPSQGAFF
- - 13 TRBJ1-1 TRBV2 TGTGCCAGCAGTGTTAACGGGGGCACTGAAGCTTTCTTT CASSVNGGTEAFF
TRBD1 - 16 TRBJ2-2 TRBV5-4 TGTGCCAGCAGCCCGCCGGGACAGGGGGGCACCGGGGAGCTGTTTTTT CASSPPGQGGTGELFF
TRBD2 few 16 TRBJ2-4 TRBV20-1 TGCAGTGCTAGTTCCAGAGCTAGCGGGCGTGGAAACATTCAGTACTTC CSASSRASGRGNIQYF
TRBD2 - 16 TRBJ2-7 TRBV3-1/TRBV3-2 TGTGCCAGCAGCCAAGGGACTAGCGGGGGGCCTTACGAGCAGTACTTC CASSQGTSGGPYEQYF
- - 15 TRBJ1-6 TRBV4-2 TGTGCCAGCAGCCAAGAAGTGGGTAGCAATTCACCCCTCCACTTT CASSQEVGSNSPLHF
- - 12 TRBJ1-5 TRBV30 TGTGCCTGGAGTGTACGGGGAAAGCCCCAGCATTTT CAWSVRGKPQHF
- - 11 TRBJ1-5 TRBV6-5 TGTGCCAGCAGTTATTCTGGACAGCAGCATTTT CASSYSGQQHF
- - 14 TRBJ1-2 TRBV10-2 TGCGCCAGCAGTGAAGGAGCCAAAAACTATGGCTACACCTTC CASSEGAKNYGYTF
- - 16 TRBJ1-3 TRBV5-1 TGCGCCAGCAGCTTGGAAGGGGCTATTGAAGGAAACACCATATATTTT CASSLEGAIEGNTIYF
TRBD1 few 14 TRBJ2-7 TRBV11-2 TGTGCCAGCAGCTTCGGACAGGCTTTCTACGAGCAGTACTTC CASSFGQAFYEQYF
- - 18 TRBJ1-2 TRBV6-4 TGTGCCAGCAGTGACCCGAGGGGGAAGCAGGGCTCTGGCTATGGCTACACCTTC CASSDPRGKQGSGYGYTF
- once 13 TRBJ2-7 TRBV7-2 TGTGCCAGCAGCCACCCGGACGGACGGACAAAGGACTTC CASSHPDGRTKDF
- - 12 TRBJ1-5 TRBV2 TGTGCCAGCAAGCAGGGGCATCAGCCCCAGCATTTT CASKQGHQPQHF
- - 15 TRBJ1-3 TRBV3-1/TRBV3-2 TGTGCCAGCAGCCAAGGCGGGAACTCTGGAAACACCATATATTTT CASSQGGNSGNTIYF
- - 11 TRBJ2-3 TRBV11-3 TGTGCCAGCAGCCAGGGAAGCGCCCAGTATTTT CASSQGSAQYF
TRBD1 - 14 TRBJ1-1 TRBV19 TGTGCCAGTAGTCTTACAGGGGTAGGGACTGAAGCTTTCTTT CASSLTGVGTEAFF
- few 15 TRBJ1-6 TRBV5-1 TGCGCCAGCAGCTTGGGAAATAACAGGGAATCACCCCTCCACTTT CASSLGNNRESPLHF
- - 14 TRBJ2-7 TRBV19 TGTGCCAGTAGTATTCTAAACGCGGGCTACGAGCAGTACTTC CASSILNAGYEQYF
- few 16 TRBJ1-5 TRBV5-1 TGCGCCAGCAGCTTGGTCCAGGGTAATAGCAATCAGCCCCAGCATTTT CASSLVQGNSNQPQHF
TRBD1 - 15 TRBJ1-3 TRBV7-2 TGTGCCAGCAGTCGAGACAGGGGGCTTGGAAACACCATATATTTT CASSRDRGLGNTIYF
TRBD1 - 15 TRBJ1-5 TRBV2 TGTGCCAGCAGCGGGACCGACAGGGGGCGTCAGCCCCAGCATTTT CASSGTDRGRQPQHF
- - 13 TRBJ1-4 TRBV5-1 TGCGCCAGCAGCTTGTACAACAGTGAAAAACTGTTTTTT CASSLYNSEKLFF
- - 11 TRBJ1-2 TRBV20-1 TGCAGTGCCAGTCGAGAGTATGGCTACACCTTC CSASREYGYTF
- once 18 TRBJ2-2 TRBV25-1 TGTGCCAGCAGTGAGTCGTCGCTTCCGGGGGTCAGGGCCGGGGAGCTGTTTTTT CASSESSLPGVRAGELFF
- - 14 TRBJ1-2 TRBV30 TGTGCCTGGAGTGAGAGGACATCCAACTATGGCTACACCTTC CAWSERTSNYGYTF
- few 14 TRBJ2-2 TRBV30 TGTGCCTGGAGTAACGCGCGGGCCACCGGGGAGCTGTTTTTT CAWSNARATGELFF
- few 14 TRBJ1-1 TRBV2 TGTGCCAGCACTGCGCAGGGCGCGAACACTGAAGCTTTCTTT CASTAQGANTEAFF
- - 12 TRBJ1-1 TRBV7-6 TGTGCCAGCAGCGGCACAGGCACTGAAGCTTTCTTT CASSGTGTEAFF
TRBD1 - 14 TRBJ2-5 TRBV7-6 TGTGCCAGCAGCTCGGGACAGGGGCAAGAGACCCAGTACTTC CASSSGQGQETQYF
- - 11 TRBJ2-7 TRBV12-3/TRBV12-4 TGTGCCAGCCTACGGGGCTACGAGCAGTACTTC CASLRGYEQYF
- - 13 TRBJ1-2 TRBV2 TGTGCCAGCAGTGAAAGCCGGTTGATGGGCTACACCTTC CASSESRLMGYTF
TRBD1 - 15 TRBJ1-5 TRBV28 TGTGCCAGCAGACCAGCGACAGGGTCCGGTCAGCCCCAGCATTTT CASRPATGSGQPQHF
- many 12 TRBJ1-4 TRBV11-2 TGTGCCAGCAGCTCCACCGAGGGAAAACTGTTTTTT CASSSTEGKLFF
TRBD1 - 14 TRBJ2-1 TRBV25-1 TGTGCCAGCACTGGGGACAGGGGGCGCGAGGAGCAGTTCTTC CASTGDRGREEQFF
- - 15 TRBJ1-2 TRBV24-1 TGTGCCACCAGTGAAGGGGGGGCAGGGGCCTATGGCTACACCTTC CATSEGGAGAYGYTF
- few 16 TRBJ2-2 TRBV4-3 TGCGCCAGCAGCCAAGGGCAGGTGGCCGGCACCGGGGAGCTGTTTTTT CASSQGQVAGTGELFF
- - 13 TRBJ1-1 TRBV18 TGTGCCAGCTCACAGGGGGATTACACTGAAGCTTTCTTT CASSQGDYTEAFF
- - 14 TRBJ1-5 TRBV9 TGTGCCAGCAGCGGCCCGTTTAGAAATCAGCCCCAGCATTTT CASSGPFRNQPQHF
- - 15 TRBJ2-2 TRBV3-1/TRBV3-2 TGTGCCAGCAGCCAGAGGGACATTCAGGCCGGGGAGCTGTTTTTT CASSQRDIQAGELFF
- - 14 TRBJ1-1 TRBV27 TGTGCCAGCAGTTTTTTACCGGGGTTCACTGAAGCTTTCTTT CASSFLPGFTEAFF